This is a list of T cell receptor beta chains from one sample in a study of identical twins. TCRdb itself ran the 5' RACE reads through MiXCR, one entry per CDR3 protein. The sample comprises about 720,000 distinct CDR3 sequences, about 20% of which are singletons, and roughly 13% rests with the top ten. In addition, the sample was reused for a study of T cells expressing NK-cell markers.

Specimen: PBMCs. The receptors derive from a young woman in good health. CDR3s include the opening cysteine and the closing phenylalanine or tryptophan. A D gene is named only where the DNA matches it firmly. The size entry is marked missing in some rows and otherwise reads once, few, many or a size class.

clone size: few
J gene: TRBJ2-7
V gene: TRBV6-6
D gene: -
CDR3 length: 13
CDR3 protein: CASQTTRAYEQYF
CDR3 DNA: TGTGCCAGCCAAACAACTAGAGCCTACGAGCAGTACTTC

clone size: -
J gene: TRBJ1-2
V gene: TRBV29-1
D gene: TRBD1
CDR3 length: 12
CDR3 protein: CSTGGQGYGYTF
CDR3 DNA: TGCAGCACAGGGGGACAGGGATATGGCTACACCTTC

clone size: -
J gene: TRBJ2-7
V gene: TRBV3-1
D gene: TRBD1
CDR3 length: 15
CDR3 protein: CASSQDMGQAYEQYF
CDR3 DNA: TGTGCCAGCAGCCAAGATATGGGACAGGCTTACGAGCAGTACTTC

clone size: -
J gene: TRBJ2-1
V gene: TRBV3-1
D gene: -
CDR3 length: 13
CDR3 protein: CASSPRPEGGQFF
CDR3 DNA: TGTGCCAGCAGCCCTCGCCCTGAAGGGGGGCAGTTCTTC

clone size: -
J gene: TRBJ1-1
V gene: TRBV5-1
D gene: -
CDR3 length: 11
CDR3 protein: CASSAGPEAFF
CDR3 DNA: TGCGCCAGCAGCGCCGGGCCCGAAGCTTTCTTT

clone size: few
J gene: TRBJ2-3
V gene: TRBV20-1
D gene: TRBD2
CDR3 length: 16
CDR3 protein: CSAMGTSGGAADTQYF
CDR3 DNA: TGCAGTGCTATGGGGACTAGCGGGGGGGCCGCAGATACGCAGTATTTT

clone size: few
J gene: TRBJ2-7
V gene: TRBV6-1
D gene: TRBD1
CDR3 length: 13
CDR3 protein: CASSGGQGNVQYF
CDR3 DNA: TGTGCCAGCAGTGGGGGACAGGGGAATGTGCAGTACTTC

clone size: -
J gene: TRBJ2-4
V gene: TRBV3-1
D gene: TRBD2
CDR3 length: 19
CDR3 protein: CASSPRLAGGQLAKNIQYF
CDR3 DNA: TGTGCCAGCAGCCCCAGACTAGCGGGGGGGCAACTAGCCAAAAACATTCAGTACTTC

clone size: -
J gene: TRBJ2-7
V gene: TRBV29-1
D gene: TRBD1
CDR3 length: 15
CDR3 protein: CSVEGGQGRIREQYF
CDR3 DNA: TGCAGCGTTGAAGGGGGACAGGGGAGAATACGCGAGCAGTACTTC

clone size: few
J gene: TRBJ2-3
V gene: TRBV5-1
D gene: -
CDR3 length: 14
CDR3 protein: CASSLTAITDTQYF
CDR3 DNA: TGCGCCAGCAGCTTGACGGCGATCACAGATACGCAGTATTTT

clone size: -
J gene: TRBJ2-1
V gene: TRBV29-1
D gene: TRBD2
CDR3 length: 14
CDR3 protein: CSDGRPSGHNEQFF
CDR3 DNA: TGCAGCGACGGAAGGCCTAGCGGCCACAATGAGCAGTTCTTC

clone size: -
J gene: TRBJ2-7
V gene: TRBV20-1
D gene: TRBD2
CDR3 length: 15
CDR3 protein: CSASTLAGGSYEQYF
CDR3 DNA: TGCAGTGCTAGCACCCTAGCGGGAGGGTCTTACGAGCAGTACTTC

clone size: -
J gene: TRBJ1-1
V gene: TRBV20-1
D gene: TRBD1
CDR3 length: 14
CDR3 protein: CSAVRHRGDTEAFF
CDR3 DNA: TGCAGTGCTGTAAGACACAGGGGGGACACTGAAGCTTTCTTT

clone size: -
J gene: TRBJ1-5
V gene: TRBV7-9
D gene: -
CDR3 length: 11
CDR3 protein: CARYGDQPQHF
CDR3 DNA: TGTGCCAGGTATGGGGATCAGCCCCAGCATTTT

clone size: few
J gene: TRBJ1-1
V gene: TRBV12-3/TRBV12-4
D gene: -
CDR3 length: 12
CDR3 protein: CASARGNTEAFF
CDR3 DNA: TGTGCCAGCGCCCGAGGGAACACTGAAGCTTTCTTT

clone size: few
J gene: TRBJ2-1
V gene: TRBV12-5
D gene: -
CDR3 length: 12
CDR3 protein: CASGLAPRGQFF
CDR3 DNA: TGTGCTAGTGGTTTGGCTCCCCGGGGGCAGTTCTTC

clone size: -
J gene: TRBJ2-7
V gene: TRBV7-8
D gene: TRBD2
CDR3 length: 15
CDR3 protein: CASSLERGIGYEQYF
CDR3 DNA: TGTGCCAGCAGCTTAGAGCGGGGGATAGGCTACGAGCAGTACTTC

clone size: -
J gene: TRBJ1-1
V gene: TRBV7-3
D gene: -
CDR3 length: 13
CDR3 protein: CASSLTDDTEAFF
CDR3 DNA: TGTGCCAGCAGCTTAACGGATGACACTGAAGCTTTCTTT

clone size: many
J gene: TRBJ2-7
V gene: TRBV12-3/TRBV12-4
D gene: TRBD2
CDR3 length: 14
CDR3 protein: CASSPEAGYYEQYF
CDR3 DNA: TGTGCCAGCAGCCCAGAAGCGGGGTACTACGAGCAGTACTTC

clone size: few
J gene: TRBJ2-1
V gene: TRBV5-1
D gene: TRBD2
CDR3 length: 17
CDR3 protein: CASSLGLGAGGSNEQFF
CDR3 DNA: TGCGCCAGCAGCTTGGGTCTCGGAGCGGGAGGGAGCAATGAGCAGTTCTTC

clone size: few
J gene: TRBJ1-2
V gene: TRBV3-1
D gene: -
CDR3 length: 13
CDR3 protein: CASSHRQRWGYTF
CDR3 DNA: TGTGCCAGCAGCCACCGACAGAGGTGGGGCTACACCTTC

clone size: -
J gene: TRBJ1-2
V gene: TRBV6-1
D gene: -
CDR3 length: 14
CDR3 protein: CASSPGYANYGYTF
CDR3 DNA: TGTGCCAGCAGCCCCGGCTACGCTAACTATGGCTACACCTTC

clone size: -
J gene: TRBJ1-1
V gene: TRBV29-1
D gene: TRBD1
CDR3 length: 12
CDR3 protein: CSVGIQGTEAFF
CDR3 DNA: TGCAGCGTTGGAATACAGGGGACTGAAGCTTTCTTT